This T cell receptor (beta chain) was identified during a study of blood T cell repertoires in COVID-19. Across the study: Specimens from acute and convalescent COVID-19 originated in the United States, Italy and Spain. PBMCs, B-cell-depleted T cells, or T cells were the source of the cDNA or gDNA that made up the material.

Germline V lookup: CDR1 MGHRA, CDR2 YSYEKL. The ends were cut back, 3 bases at V and 6 bases at J, with 12 bases in the middle. This CDR3 region has 14 residues. In the original workflow: Amplified reference gene primers provided the basis for estimating nucleated cell counts. Profiled with immunoSEQ multiplex PCR; TCRdb holds only in-frame clones, not every one. D and trimming were read from the DNA, whereas the V and J calls and clone size are those reported in that table. Altogether 220,000 or so clones are present, roughly 80% being singletons, with the ten largest covering 5.1%. The sample consisted of peripheral blood. The J gene is TRBJ2-1, the V gene TRBV4-1; D might be TRBD2 (5 bases). The clonotype was recovered from a woman in her sixties or seventies who had recovered from COVID-19. The CDR3 nucleotides read TGCGCCAGCAGCCATCACACTAGGATCAATGAGCAGTTCTTC. Translation: CASSHHTRINEQFF.